One T cell receptor (beta chain) is described in this entry. The antigen is undetermined. The sample comes from a study of human T cells and chemical hapten exposure. Notes on the study in general: In comparison with controls, expanded TCRs gave rise to a significantly larger number of large CDR3 similarity clusters.

The time point denotes: pre-sensitization, week 0. Treatment indicated: therapeutic diphenylcyclopropenone sensitization with weekly scalp DPC. TCRdb ran MiXCR on the RACE reads and lists one entry per CDR3 protein. Seen here are roughly 110,000 distinct CDR3 sequences, around 12% observed once, and the top ten hold 1.6%. Sequenced here: whole blood, sampled in connection with sensitization to the hapten diphenylcyclopropenone (DPC). This sequence was found in a woman aged 45-59 years with alopecia areata. Some clones in this sample may be carry-over from other donors' samples.

The CDR3 is CASSLSSGASGGEQYF. The DNA of the CDR3 is TGTGCCAGCAGTCTCTCCTCGGGCGCCTCGGGAGGCGAGCAGTACTTC. The V gene is TRBV12-3 or TRBV12-4, the J gene TRBJ2-7; TRBD2 matches at 7 bases. V dropped 5 bases and J dropped 6; count of bases not matched to a gene: 16. CDR3 length: 16 amino acids.